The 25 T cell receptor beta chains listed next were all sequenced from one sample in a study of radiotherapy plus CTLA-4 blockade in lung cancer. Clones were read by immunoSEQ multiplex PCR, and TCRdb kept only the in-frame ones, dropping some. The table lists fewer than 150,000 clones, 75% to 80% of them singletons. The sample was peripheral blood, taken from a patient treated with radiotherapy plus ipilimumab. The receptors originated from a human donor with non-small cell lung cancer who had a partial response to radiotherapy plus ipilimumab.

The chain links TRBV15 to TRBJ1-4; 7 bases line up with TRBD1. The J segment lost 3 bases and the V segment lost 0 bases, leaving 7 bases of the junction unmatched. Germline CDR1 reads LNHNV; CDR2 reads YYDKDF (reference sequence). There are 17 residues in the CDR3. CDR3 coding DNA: TGTGCCACCAGCAGAGAGAGGGGGCGGCTGTCTAATGAAAAACTGTTTTTT. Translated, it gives CATSRERGRLSNEKLFF.

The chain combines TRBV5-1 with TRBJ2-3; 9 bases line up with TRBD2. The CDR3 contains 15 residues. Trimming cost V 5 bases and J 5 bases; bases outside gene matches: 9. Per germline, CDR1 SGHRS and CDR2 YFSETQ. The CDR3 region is CASSLGVAGVDTQYF. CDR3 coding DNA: TGCGCCAGCAGTCTGGGGGTAGCGGGAGTAGATACGCAGTATTTT.

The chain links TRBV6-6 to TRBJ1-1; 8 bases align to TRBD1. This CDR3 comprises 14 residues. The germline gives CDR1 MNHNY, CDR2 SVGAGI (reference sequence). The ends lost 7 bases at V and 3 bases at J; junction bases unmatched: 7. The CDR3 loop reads CASNQQGGDTEAFF. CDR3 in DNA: TGTGCCAGCAATCAACAGGGGGGGGACACTGAAGCTTTCTTT.

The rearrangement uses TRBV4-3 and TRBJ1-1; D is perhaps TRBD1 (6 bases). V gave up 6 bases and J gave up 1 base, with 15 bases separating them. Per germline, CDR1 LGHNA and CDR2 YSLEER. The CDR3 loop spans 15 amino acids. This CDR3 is CASRGHRAGNTEAFF. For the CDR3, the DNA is TGCGCCAGCAGGGGGCACAGGGCAGGGAACACTGAAGCTTTCTTT.

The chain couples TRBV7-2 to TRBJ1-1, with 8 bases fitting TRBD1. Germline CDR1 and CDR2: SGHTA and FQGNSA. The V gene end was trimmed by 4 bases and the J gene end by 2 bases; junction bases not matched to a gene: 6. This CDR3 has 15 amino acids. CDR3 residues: CASSSGGKGNTEAFF. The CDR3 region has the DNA TGTGCCAGCAGCTCAGGGGGCAAGGGAAACACTGAAGCTTTCTTT. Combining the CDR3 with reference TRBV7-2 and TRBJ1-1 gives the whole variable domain GAGVSQSPSNKVTEKGKDVELRCDPISGHTALYWYRQSLGQGLEFLIYFQGNSAPDKSGLPSDRFSAERTGGSVSTLTIQRTQQEDSAVYLCASSSGGKGNTEAFFGQGTRLTVV.

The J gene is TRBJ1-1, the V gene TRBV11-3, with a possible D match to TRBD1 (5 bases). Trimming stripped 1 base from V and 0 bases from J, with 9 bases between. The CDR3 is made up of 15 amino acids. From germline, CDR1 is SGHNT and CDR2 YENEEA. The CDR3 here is CASSLGGGMNTEAFF. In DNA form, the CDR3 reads TGTGCCAGCAGCTTAGGCGGGGGTATGAACACTGAAGCTTTCTTT.

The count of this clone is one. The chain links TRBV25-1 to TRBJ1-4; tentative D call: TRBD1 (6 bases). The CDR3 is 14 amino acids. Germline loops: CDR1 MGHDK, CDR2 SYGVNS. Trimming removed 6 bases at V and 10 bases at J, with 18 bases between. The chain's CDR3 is CASRLGHPFGKLFF. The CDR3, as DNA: TGTGCCAGCAGGTTGGGACACCCCTTTGGAAAACTGTTTTTT.

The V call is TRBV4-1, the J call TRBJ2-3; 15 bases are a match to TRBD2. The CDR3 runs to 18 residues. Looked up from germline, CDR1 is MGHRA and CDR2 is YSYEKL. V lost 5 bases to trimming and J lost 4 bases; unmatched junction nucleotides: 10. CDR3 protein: CASSNPRTSGRAPDTQYF. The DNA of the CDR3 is TGCGCCAGCAGCAACCCCCGGACTAGCGGGAGGGCCCCAGATACGCAGTATTTT.

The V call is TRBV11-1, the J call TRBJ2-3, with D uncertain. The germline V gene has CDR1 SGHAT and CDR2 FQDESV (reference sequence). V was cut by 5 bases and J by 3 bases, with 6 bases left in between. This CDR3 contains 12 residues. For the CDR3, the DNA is TGTGCCAGCAGCCCGGAGACAGATACGCAGTATTTT. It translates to CASSPETDTQYF. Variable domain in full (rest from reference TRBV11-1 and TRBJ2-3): EAEVAQSPRYKITEKSQAVAFWCDPISGHATLYWYRQILGQGPELLVQFQDESVVDDSQLPKDRFSAERLKGVDSTLKIQPAELGDSAMYLCASSPETDTQYFGPGTRLTVL.

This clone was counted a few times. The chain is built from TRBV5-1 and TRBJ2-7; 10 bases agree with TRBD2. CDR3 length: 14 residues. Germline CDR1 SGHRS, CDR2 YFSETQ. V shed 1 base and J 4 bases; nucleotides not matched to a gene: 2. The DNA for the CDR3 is TGCGCCAGCAGCTTGACTAGCGGGAATTACGAGCAGTACTTC. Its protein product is CASSLTSGNYEQYF.

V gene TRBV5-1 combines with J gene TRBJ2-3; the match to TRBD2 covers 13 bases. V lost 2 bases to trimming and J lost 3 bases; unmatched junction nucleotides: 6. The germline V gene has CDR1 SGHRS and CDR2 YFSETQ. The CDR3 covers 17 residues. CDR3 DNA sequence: TGCGCCAGCAGCTTTTTTGGACTAGCGGGAGTGACAGATACGCAGTATTTT. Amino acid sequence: CASSFFGLAGVTDTQYF.

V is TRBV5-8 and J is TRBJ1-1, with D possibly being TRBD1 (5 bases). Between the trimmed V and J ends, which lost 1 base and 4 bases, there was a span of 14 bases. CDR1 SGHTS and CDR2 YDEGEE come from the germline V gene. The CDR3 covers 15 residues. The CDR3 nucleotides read TGTGCCAGCAGCTTGTGGGCGCCGGGGGGCACTGAAGCTTTCTTT. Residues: CASSLWAPGGTEAFF.

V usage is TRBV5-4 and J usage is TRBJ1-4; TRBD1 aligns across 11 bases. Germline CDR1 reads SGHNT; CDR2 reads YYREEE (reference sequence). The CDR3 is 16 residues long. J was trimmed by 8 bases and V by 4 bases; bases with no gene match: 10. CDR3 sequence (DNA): TGTGCCAGCAGCCAAGATCACAGGACAGGGGGCGAAAAACTGTTTTTT. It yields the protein CASSQDHRTGGEKLFF.

For the CDR3, the DNA is TGTGCCAGCAGTGGCCACCCGGAGGTGGCAACGCAGTATTTT. Translated: CASSGHPEVATQYF. The chain links TRBV6-1 to TRBJ2-3, with D possibly TRBD2 on 5 matching bases. Germline V gives CDR1 MNHNS, CDR2 SASEGT. CDR3 length: 14 amino acids. The ends were cut back, 4 bases at V and 9 bases at J, with 17 bases in the middle.

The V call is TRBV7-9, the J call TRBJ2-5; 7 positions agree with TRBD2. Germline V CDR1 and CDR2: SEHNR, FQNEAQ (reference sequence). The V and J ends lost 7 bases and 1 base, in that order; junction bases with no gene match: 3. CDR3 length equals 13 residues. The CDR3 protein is CASKRDSQETQYF. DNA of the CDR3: TGTGCCAGCAAGCGGGACTCCCAAGAGACCCAGTACTTC.

The CDR3 here is CASSSLTDNYGYTF. The CDR3 DNA follows: TGCGCCAGCAGCTCGTTGACAGATAACTATGGCTACACCTTC. The rearrangement joins TRBV5-1 to TRBJ1-2, with D possibly TRBD1 on 5 matching bases. Germline loops: CDR1 SGHRS, CDR2 YFSETQ. The V end was cut by 3 bases, the J end by 1 base, with 10 bases between. The CDR3 consists of 14 residues.

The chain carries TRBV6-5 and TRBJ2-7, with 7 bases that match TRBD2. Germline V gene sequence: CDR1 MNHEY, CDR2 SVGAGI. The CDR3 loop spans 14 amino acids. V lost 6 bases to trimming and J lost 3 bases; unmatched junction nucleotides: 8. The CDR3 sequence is CASRLAASFYEQYF. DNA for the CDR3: TGTGCCAGCAGGCTAGCGGCCTCCTTCTACGAGCAGTACTTC.

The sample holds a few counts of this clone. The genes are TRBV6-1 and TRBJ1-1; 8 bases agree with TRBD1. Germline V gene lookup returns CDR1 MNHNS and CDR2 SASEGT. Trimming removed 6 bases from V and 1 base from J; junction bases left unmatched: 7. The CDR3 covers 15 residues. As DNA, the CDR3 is TGTGCCAGCAGGAGGACAGGGACGAAGAACACTGAAGCTTTCTTT. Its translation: CASRRTGTKNTEAFF.

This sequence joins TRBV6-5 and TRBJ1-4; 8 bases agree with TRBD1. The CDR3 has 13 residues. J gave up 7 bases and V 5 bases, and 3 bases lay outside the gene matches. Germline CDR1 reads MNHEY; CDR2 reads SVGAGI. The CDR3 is CASSRDRSEKLFF. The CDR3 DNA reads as TGTGCCAGCAGTCGGGACAGGTCTGAAAAACTGTTTTTT.

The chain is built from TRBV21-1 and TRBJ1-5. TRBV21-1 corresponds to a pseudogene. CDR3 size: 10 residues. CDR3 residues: CASTYQPQHF. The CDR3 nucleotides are TGTGCCAGCACGTATCAGCCCCAGCATTTT.

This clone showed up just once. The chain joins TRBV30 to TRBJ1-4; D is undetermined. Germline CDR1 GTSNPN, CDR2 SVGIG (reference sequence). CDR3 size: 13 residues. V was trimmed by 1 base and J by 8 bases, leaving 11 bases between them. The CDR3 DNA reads TGTGCCTGGAGTGCGAGTTTTGAGGAAAAACTGTTTTTT. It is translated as CAWSASFEEKLFF.

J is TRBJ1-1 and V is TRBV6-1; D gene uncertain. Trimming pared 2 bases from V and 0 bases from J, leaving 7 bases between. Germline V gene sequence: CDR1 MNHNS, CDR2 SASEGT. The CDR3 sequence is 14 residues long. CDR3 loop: CASSETRMNTEAFF. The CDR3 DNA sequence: TGTGCCAGCAGTGAAACTAGGATGAACACTGAAGCTTTCTTT.

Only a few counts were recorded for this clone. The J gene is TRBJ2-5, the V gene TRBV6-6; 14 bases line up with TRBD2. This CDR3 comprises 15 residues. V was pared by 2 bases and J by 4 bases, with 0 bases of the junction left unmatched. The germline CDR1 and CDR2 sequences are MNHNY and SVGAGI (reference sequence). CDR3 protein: CASSYGLAGGETQYF. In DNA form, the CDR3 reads TGTGCCAGCAGTTACGGACTAGCGGGAGGAGAGACCCAGTACTTC.

DNA of the CDR3: TGTGCCAGCAGCTTAGTTTCAGGTCGCACTGAAGCTTTCTTT. The encoded protein is CASSLVSGRTEAFF. This chain uses TRBV7-2 with TRBJ1-1; D unclear. Per germline, CDR1 SGHTA and CDR2 FQGNSA. V was cut by 1 base and J by 4 bases, with 10 bases left in between. This CDR3 spans 14 amino acids.

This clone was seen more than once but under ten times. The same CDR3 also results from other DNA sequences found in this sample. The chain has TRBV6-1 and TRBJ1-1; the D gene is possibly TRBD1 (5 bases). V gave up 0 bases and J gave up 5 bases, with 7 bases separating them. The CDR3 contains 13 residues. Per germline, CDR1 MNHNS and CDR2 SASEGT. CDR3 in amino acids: CASSEARGTEAFF. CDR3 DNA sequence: TGTGCCAGCAGTGAAGCCCGGGGGACTGAAGCTTTCTTT.